This passage covers 24 T cell receptor beta chains from one sample sequenced in a study of blood T cell repertoires in COVID-19. Profiled with immunoSEQ multiplex PCR; TCRdb holds only in-frame clones, not every one. The data show over 150,000 clones, 85% to 90% seen once. Sequencing input: peripheral blood. The receptors shown here come from a man aged 60 to 75 with COVID-19, enrolled during active disease.

The rearrangement joins TRBV19 to TRBJ1-1; D perhaps matches TRBD1 (6 bases). V was cut by 3 bases and J by 4 bases, with 21 bases left in between. Germline loops: CDR1 LNHDA, CDR2 SQIVND (reference sequence). This CDR3 has 17 amino acids. CDR3 sequence reads: CASSISVLGRGGTEAFF. The CDR3 DNA sequence: TGTGCCAGTAGTATCTCGGTATTGGGCAGGGGCGGCACTGAAGCTTTCTTT.

The rearrangement joins TRBV9 to TRBJ2-4; 16 bases agree with TRBD2. The junction had 4 bases not matched to a gene; V was cut back by 3 bases and J by 10 bases. Germline lookup yields CDR1 SGDLS and CDR2 YYNGEE. The CDR3 consists of 15 residues. DNA of the CDR3: TGTGCCAGCAGCGAGGGACTAGCGGGGGGGACGATTCAGTACTTC. Its translation is CASSEGLAGGTIQYF.

This sequence joins TRBV18 and TRBJ1-5; D possibly corresponds to TRBD1 (5 bases). The V gene's germline CDR1 is KGHSH and CDR2 LQKENI. The CDR3 extends over 16 amino acids. V gave up 0 bases and J gave up 7 bases, with 16 bases separating them. In DNA form, the CDR3 reads TGTGCCAGCTCACCACCGATGGGGGGAACGGAACAGCCCCAGCATTTT. Translation: CASSPPMGGTEQPQHF.

The CDR3 loop reads CASSRSHGATNEKLFF. Written as DNA, the CDR3 is TGTGCCAGCAGCCGATCCCACGGTGCAACTAATGAAAAACTGTTTTTT. The rearrangement links TRBV9 to TRBJ1-4; D unresolved. The V gene lost 4 bases and the J gene lost 0 bases, with 13 bases spanning the gap. Per the germline V gene, CDR1 is SGDLS and CDR2 is YYNGEE. This CDR3 comprises 16 residues.

The chain combines TRBV28 with TRBJ1-1; 9 positions match TRBD1. The CDR3 extends over 15 amino acids. V was pared by 2 bases and J by 6 bases, with 7 bases of the junction left unmatched. CDR1 and CDR2 (germline): MDHEN, SYDVKM. For the CDR3, the DNA is TGTGCCAGCAGTTTAGCCGGGACAGGGAAAGCTGAAGCTTTCTTT. Translated: CASSLAGTGKAEAFF.

The chain uses TRBV5-1 and TRBJ1-5; D is perhaps TRBD1 (6 bases). Germline V CDR1 and CDR2: SGHRS, YFSETQ. CDR3 length: 15 amino acids. The germline V and J ends were trimmed by 0 bases and 2 bases, with 9 bases remaining between them. For the CDR3, the DNA is TGCGCCAGCAGCTTGGAGGGGGTGGGCAATCAGCCCCAGCATTTT. Amino acid sequence: CASSLEGVGNQPQHF. Combining the CDR3 with reference TRBV5-1 and TRBJ1-5 gives the whole variable domain KAGVTQTPRYLIKTRGQQVTLSCSPISGHRSVSWYQQTPGQGLQFLFEYFSETQRNKGNFPGRFSGRQFSNSRSEMNVSTLELGDSALYLCASSLEGVGNQPQHFGDGTRLSIL.

The genes are TRBV9 and TRBJ1-2, with TRBD1 identical over 7 bases. The V gene end was trimmed by 2 bases and the J gene end by 3 bases; junction bases not matched to a gene: 4. From germline, CDR1 is SGDLS and CDR2 YYNGEE. The CDR3 spans 14 residues. In DNA, the CDR3 is TGTGCCAGCAGCGTCAGGGGGGCCGACTATGGCTACACCTTC. Translated, it gives CASSVRGADYGYTF.

V and J are TRBV19 and TRBJ2-7; D not resolved. The V end was cut by 1 base, the J end by 4 bases, with 14 bases between. Germline CDR1 and CDR2: LNHDA and SQIVND (reference sequence). The CDR3 sequence is 15 residues long. CDR3 region: CASSIAVYPSYEQYF. The CDR3 region has the DNA TGTGCCAGTAGTATAGCTGTGTACCCCAGTTACGAGCAGTACTTC.

This clone was counted only a few times. The chain has TRBV11-2 and TRBJ2-3; TRBD2 matches at 9 bases. Germline CDR1 reads SGHAT; CDR2 reads FQNNGV. The CDR3 is made up of 16 amino acids. Trimming at V came to 1 base and at J to 3 bases, leaving 5 bases not matched to a gene. CDR3 amino acids: CASSLGASGKTDTQYF. The CDR3 coding sequence is TGTGCCAGCAGCTTAGGGGCTAGCGGGAAGACAGATACGCAGTATTTT. Complete variable domain (other parts from reference TRBV11-2 and TRBJ2-3): EAGVAQSPRYKIIEKRQSVAFWCNPISGHATLYWYQQILGQGPKLLIQFQNNGVVDDSQLPKDRFSAERLKGVDSTLKIQPAKLEDSAVYLCASSLGASGKTDTQYFGPGTRLTVL.

The chain is built from TRBV5-8 and TRBJ1-1; 8 bases line up with TRBD1. The V gene's germline CDR1 is SGHTS and CDR2 YDEGEE. J was trimmed by 4 bases and V by 4 bases; bases with no gene match: 9. This CDR3 comprises 15 residues. The DNA of the CDR3 is TGTGCCAGCAGCCAGGACAGGGATTGGGCCACTGAAGCTTTCTTT. Translated: CASSQDRDWATEAFF.

The V call is TRBV5-4, the J call TRBJ2-2; 9 positions match TRBD2. The CDR3 contains 17 residues. Germline CDR1 reads SGHNT; CDR2 reads YYREEE (reference sequence). V shed 0 bases and J 0 bases; nucleotides not matched to a gene: 3. The CDR3 sequence: CASSLGLAGANTGELFF. The CDR3 DNA follows: TGTGCCAGCAGCTTGGGATTAGCGGGAGCGAACACCGGGGAGCTGTTTTTT.

Notes on this clone: One junction end does not reproduce the germline sequence, and a read error may be involved. The V call is TRBV7-7, the J call TRBJ2-1, with a tentative D call TRBD2 (6 bases). Germline V lookup: CDR1 SSHAT, CDR2 FNYEAQ (reference sequence). CDR3 size: 15 residues. In nucleotides, the CDR3 is TGTGCTAGCAGCTTAGGAGGGACTTCCTACAATGAGCAGTTCTTC. It translates to CASSLGGTSYNEQFF.

This chain uses TRBV5-1 with TRBJ2-1; 10 bases map to TRBD1. This CDR3 region has 15 residues. In germline, CDR1 is SGHRS, CDR2 YFSETQ. The junction had 8 bases not matched to a gene; V was cut back by 3 bases and J by 8 bases. The CDR3 bases are TGCGCCAGCAGCTCTCCGGGACAGGGGAACTATGAGCAGTTCTTC. Translating gives CASSSPGQGNYEQFF.

This clone was recorded only once. The CDR3 protein is CASSPGLNTDTQYF. In DNA form, the CDR3 reads TGTGCCAGCAGCCCGGGACTCAACACAGATACGCAGTATTTT. V usage is TRBV7-3 and J usage is TRBJ2-3; the D gene is possibly TRBD2 (6 bases). The CDR3 totals 14 residues. Trimming took off 5 bases at V and 2 bases at J, with 11 bases between the two ends. Germline CDR1 is SGHTA and CDR2 is FQGTGA.

The chain links TRBV11-2 to TRBJ1-5, with D uncertain. V was clipped by 2 bases and J by 0 bases, with 8 bases between them. The length of the CDR3 is 15 residues. Germline V gene sequence: CDR1 SGHAT, CDR2 FQNNGV. The CDR3 region has the DNA TGTGCCAGCAGCTTATTTGGCCTTAGCAATCAGCCCCAGCATTTT. As protein: CASSLFGLSNQPQHF.

The rearrangement joins TRBV4-1 to TRBJ1-4; possibly TRBD1 for D (5 bases). The ends were cut back, 4 bases at V and 3 bases at J, with 12 bases in the middle. The CDR3 consists of 15 residues. Germline assignment: CDR1 MGHRA and CDR2 YSYEKL. CDR3 region: CASSPRDFSNEKLFF. The DNA of the CDR3 is TGCGCCAGCAGCCCCAGGGATTTCTCTAATGAAAAACTGTTTTTT.

This chain links TRBV7-9 with TRBJ2-2, with a weak D call TRBD1 (6 bases). CDR1 is SEHNR, CDR2 FQNEAQ, per germline (reference sequence). Between the trimmed V and J ends, which lost 5 bases and 4 bases, there was a span of 14 bases. This CDR3 comprises 15 residues. The CDR3 loop reads CASSHRQVVTGELFF. CDR3 DNA: TGTGCCAGCAGCCATCGACAGGTGGTCACCGGGGAGCTGTTTTTT. The full variable domain, completed using reference TRBV7-9 and TRBJ2-2, is DTGVSQNPRHKITKRGQNVTFRCDPISEHNRLYWYRQTLGQGPEFLTYFQNEAQLEKSRLLSDRFSAERPKGSFSTLEIQRTEQGDSAMYLCASSHRQVVTGELFFGEGSRLTVL.

The genes are TRBV7-2 and TRBJ1-1, with D possibly matching TRBD1 (5 bases). This CDR3 contains 19 residues. Germline V gives CDR1 SGHTA, CDR2 FQGNSA. Trimming took 2 bases from V and 0 from J, leaving 22 bases between them. CDR3 amino acids: CASSLNPSGRTSMNTEAFF. The CDR3 region has the DNA TGTGCCAGCAGCTTAAATCCCTCGGGCCGGACATCCATGAACACTGAAGCTTTCTTT.

The table lists this clone with a count of one. The rearrangement joins TRBV27 to TRBJ2-1, with 7 positions matching TRBD2. CDR1 and CDR2 (germline): MNHEY, SMNVEV (reference sequence). V gave up 5 bases and J gave up 4 bases; unmatched junction bases: 11. The CDR3 is 16 residues long. This CDR3 is CASSRQSGGGYNEQFF. The CDR3 nucleotides read TGTGCCAGCAGTCGGCAATCGGGCGGGGGTTACAATGAGCAGTTCTTC.

The J gene is TRBJ2-3, the V gene TRBV7-2; 8 nucleotides align to TRBD2. Trimming took 1 base from V and 1 from J; bases not matched to a gene: 4. Germline lookup yields CDR1 SGHTA and CDR2 FQGNSA. The CDR3 has 16 amino acids. CDR3 protein: CASSLVGGLGTDTQYF. The CDR3 region has the DNA TGTGCCAGCAGCTTAGTCGGGGGACTAGGCACAGATACGCAGTATTTT.

This clone was observed a few times. This chain connects TRBV4-2 to TRBJ2-5; 7 positions agree with TRBD2. CDR3 length equals 15 residues. Germline V gives CDR1 LGHNA, CDR2 YNFKEQ. Trimming removed 1 base from V and 4 bases from J; junction bases left unmatched: 6. The CDR3 coding sequence is TGTGCCAGCAGCCAAGCCAGCGGGACTGGAGAGACCCAGTACTTC. Amino acids: CASSQASGTGETQYF.

The V gene is TRBV28, the J gene TRBJ2-1, with TRBD1 matching 7 bases. With 3 bases clipped from V and 10 bases from J, the junction kept 9 bases outside the gene matches. The CDR3 covers 14 residues. Germline V CDR1 and CDR2: MDHEN, SYDVKM. CDR3 sequence (DNA): TGTGCCAGCAGTTTGACAGGGCCGCCGTGGGAGCAGTTCTTC. It yields the protein CASSLTGPPWEQFF.

The gene calls are TRBV11-2 and TRBJ2-5, with a tentative D call TRBD2 (5 bases). Trimming took 4 bases from V and 10 from J, leaving 13 bases between them. The CDR3 has 12 residues. Germline lookup yields CDR1 SGHAT and CDR2 FQNNGV. As DNA, the CDR3 is TGTGCCAGCAGCTACCTTTCGGGAAACCAGTACTTC. It is translated as CASSYLSGNQYF.

This chain connects TRBV27 to TRBJ2-3, with D maybe TRBD1 (5 bases). Germline lookup yields CDR1 MNHEY and CDR2 SMNVEV (reference sequence). The V gene lost 3 bases and the J gene lost 6 bases, with 10 bases spanning the gap. The CDR3 consists of 13 residues. Here the CDR3 reads CASSFGRVDTQYF. CDR3 sequence (DNA): TGTGCCAGCAGTTTCGGCAGGGTTGATACGCAGTATTTT.